These T cell receptor beta chains were read from a single sample in a study of radiotherapy plus CTLA-4 blockade in lung cancer. TCRdb's copy holds only in-frame clones and misses some; the assay was immunoSEQ multiplex PCR. The data hold approximately 40,000 clones, with about 70% observed a single time. This specimen was peripheral blood, taken from a patient treated with radiotherapy plus ipilimumab. These receptors originate from a human donor with non-small cell lung cancer who had stable disease on radiotherapy plus ipilimumab. CDR3s include the opening cysteine and the closing phenylalanine or tryptophan. A D gene is named only where the DNA matches it firmly. Where a row states a size, it is once, few, many or the class of an expanded clone; other rows omit it.

clone_size,j_call,d_call,v_call,cdr3_nt,cdr3_aa
-,TRBJ1-2,TRBD1,TRBV7-2,TGTGCCAGCAGCTTAGGGGAACCGGGACAGGGGCCGGATAATGGCTACACCTTC,CASSLGEPGQGPDNGYTF
few,TRBJ1-6,-,TRBV14,TGTGCCAGCAGCTCGGGACTTAAGAATTCACCCCTCCACTTT,CASSSGLKNSPLHF
few,TRBJ2-1,TRBD1,TRBV5-1,TGCGCCAGCAGCTTGGATGGGACAGGGCATGAGCAGTTCTTC,CASSLDGTGHEQFF
-,TRBJ1-2,-,TRBV2,TGTGCCAGCAGTGTGGTCCGTGATGGCTACACCTTC,CASSVVRDGYTF
few,TRBJ2-7,-,TRBV21-1,TGTGCCAGCAGCAAAGTCGGGACAGGGTTCTACGAGCAGTACTTC,CASSKVGTGFYEQYF
-,TRBJ1-1,-,TRBV7-2,TGTGCCAGCAGCTTAGCGCTAACCCAAACTGAAGCTTTCTTT,CASSLALTQTEAFF
-,TRBJ2-1,-,TRBV5-1,TGCGCCAGCAGCCCCGATTCAAACGGGGCTAACAATGAGCAGTTCTTC,CASSPDSNGANNEQFF
once,TRBJ1-2,-,TRBV6-1,TGTGCCAGCAAGGAACAGGCCGACTATGGCTACACCTTC,CASKEQADYGYTF
few,TRBJ1-2,-,TRBV6-5,TGTGCCAGCAGTTACTCTCGGGGGATTAACTATGGCTACACCTTC,CASSYSRGINYGYTF
-,TRBJ1-1,-,TRBV28,TGTGCCAGCAGTTCAGCGTGGGCCGAAGCTTTCTTT,CASSSAWAEAFF
-,TRBJ2-2,TRBD1,TRBV7-9,TGTGCCAGCAGCCCGCAAACCGGGACAGGGTTTAACACCGGGGAGCTGTTTTTT,CASSPQTGTGFNTGELFF
few,TRBJ1-2,TRBD1,TRBV7-9,TGTGCCAGCAGCTTAGACAGGGGCTATGGCTACACCTTC,CASSLDRGYGYTF
-,TRBJ1-2,-,TRBV5-1,TGCGCCAGCAGCGATGGGGGAATCTATGGCTACACCTTC,CASSDGGIYGYTF
few,TRBJ2-7,-,TRBV7-9,TGTGCCACCGGTGACGGGTCCTACGAGCAGTACTTC,CATGDGSYEQYF
-,TRBJ2-1,TRBD1,TRBV7-9,TGTGCCAGCAGCAACTACAGGGGATGGGGCGACAATGAGCAGTTCTTC,CASSNYRGWGDNEQFF
-,TRBJ1-2,-,TRBV6-1,TGTGCCAGCAGTTGGGCCAGCAGATCCTATGGCTACACCTTC,CASSWASRSYGYTF
once,TRBJ1-1,TRBD1,TRBV30,TGTGCCTGGAGTGCTGGACAGGGGGCCATATCTGAAGCTTTCTTT,CAWSAGQGAISEAFF
-,TRBJ1-2,-,TRBV19,TGTGCCAGTAGTATCGGGACGGTGCGACGGGGCTACACCTTC,CASSIGTVRRGYTF
-,TRBJ2-5,-,TRBV16,TGTGCCAGCAGCCAAATTAGGGAAGAGACCCAGTACTTC,CASSQIREETQYF
-,TRBJ2-3,TRBD1,TRBV18,TGTGCCAGCTCACCGACGACAGGGGAATTAGATACGCAGTATTTT,CASSPTTGELDTQYF
-,TRBJ1-1,-,TRBV6-4,TGTGCCAGCAGTGACGGGCAGGGGTGTTGTTTGAACACTGAAGCTTTCTTT,CASSDGQGCCLNTEAFF
-,TRBJ2-5,TRBD2,TRBV20-1,TGCAGTGCCGGCGGGGGTGAGACCCAGTACTTC,CSAGGGETQYF
few,TRBJ1-6,TRBD1,TRBV5-4,TGTGCCAGCAGATCCGGGACAGGGGAGAATTCACCCCTCCACTTT,CASRSGTGENSPLHF
-,TRBJ1-1,-,TRBV18,TGTGCCAGCTCACCCGCACCTCAGATTAAGAACACTGAAGCTTTCTTT,CASSPAPQIKNTEAFF
-,TRBJ1-6,-,TRBV5-1,TGCGCCAGCAGCTCAGATTCGAGCTCCTATAATTCACCCCTCCACTTT,CASSSDSSSYNSPLHF
-,TRBJ2-1,-,TRBV7-6,TGTGCCAGCAGCTTCGGGGACTGGTACAATGAGCAGTTCTTC,CASSFGDWYNEQFF
-,TRBJ1-1,-,TRBV11-2,TGTGCCAGCAGCTCGCGGTGGGAGAACACTGAAGCTTTCTTT,CASSSRWENTEAFF
-,TRBJ1-1,-,TRBV7-9,TGTGCCAGCAGCTTAGTTCGCGACCTAATTATGAACACTGAAGCTTTCTTT,CASSLVRDLIMNTEAFF
-,TRBJ1-3,-,TRBV5-6,TGTGCCAGCAGCGAGGGAAACACCATATATTTT,CASSEGNTIYF
few,TRBJ2-1,-,TRBV27,TGTGCCAGCAGTTTGGGCAGGATGAGCTCCTACAATGAGCAGTTCTTC,CASSLGRMSSYNEQFF
-,TRBJ1-5,-,TRBV19,TGTGCCAGTAGTGAAGGAGGGGCTAGCAATCAGCCCCAGCATTTT,CASSEGGASNQPQHF
-,TRBJ2-7,TRBD1,TRBV5-1,TGCGCCAGCAGCTATAACGACAGGGCCTCCTACGAGCAGTACTTC,CASSYNDRASYEQYF
-,TRBJ2-1,-,TRBV18,TGTGCCAGCTCACCCCTAGGTCCTGTAAATGAGCAGTTCTTC,CASSPLGPVNEQFF
-,TRBJ2-2,TRBD1,TRBV9,TGTGCCAGCAGCGTGCCCGGGACAGGGGGCCGAGCCGGGGAGCTGTTTTTT,CASSVPGTGGRAGELFF
-,TRBJ2-1,TRBD2,TRBV7-9,TGTGCCAGCAGCGAACCGGGACTAGGGGGTAATGAGCAGTTCTTC,CASSEPGLGGNEQFF
-,TRBJ1-5,-,TRBV2,TGTGCCAGCATGAGAGACAGGTCGAATCAGCCCCAGCATTTT,CASMRDRSNQPQHF
-,TRBJ1-1,-,TRBV6-4,TGTGCCAGCAGGATTACACCAGACACTGAAGCTTTCTTT,CASRITPDTEAFF
-,TRBJ2-6,-,TRBV2,TGTGCCAGCCTGGATGGGGCTGGGGCCAACGTCCTGACTTTC,CASLDGAGANVLTF
-,TRBJ2-2,-,TRBV7-9,TGTGCCAGCAGCTTAGACGGGAACACCGGGGAGCTGTTTTTT,CASSLDGNTGELFF
-,TRBJ2-2,TRBD2,TRBV28,TGTGCCAGCACACTGATACTCCCGGGACTAGCGAACACCGGGGAGCTGTTTTTT,CASTLILPGLANTGELFF
-,TRBJ1-5,-,TRBV10-3,TGTGCCATCAGTAAGGAGAGAGATAGCAATCAGCCCCAGCATTTT,CAISKERDSNQPQHF
-,TRBJ1-5,-,TRBV19,TGTGCCAGTAGTGTACTTCAGGGTGGATCTCAGCCCCAGCATTTT,CASSVLQGGSQPQHF
medium-sized,TRBJ1-4,-,TRBV5-8,TGTGCCAGCAGCCCGCTTTTTACAGGCTCTAATGAAAAACTGTTTTTT,CASSPLFTGSNEKLFF
-,TRBJ1-1,-,TRBV7-9,TGTGCCAGCAGCTGGCACGACACTGAAGCTTTCTTT,CASSWHDTEAFF
-,TRBJ1-2,-,TRBV5-4,TGTGCCAGCAGCTTGGAAGCAGGACGGAACTATGGCTACACCTTC,CASSLEAGRNYGYTF
-,TRBJ1-5,TRBD1,TRBV6-4,TGTGCCAGCAGTGGACAGGGAGGGGGTTATAGCAATCAGCCCCAGCATTTT,CASSGQGGGYSNQPQHF
-,TRBJ1-5,-,TRBV28,TGTGCCAGCAGTTTGATGGGGGCAAGAAATAGCAATCAGCCCCAGCATTTT,CASSLMGARNSNQPQHF